This T cell receptor beta chain was found in a study of read filtering for tumor transcriptome and immune sequencing. This clonotype occurred a few times. A much larger clone differs by one base, so this may be a read error. From roughly 390 ng of RNA, a library with molecular barcoded alpha/delta and beta/gamma adaptors was made. From the reads, TCRdb called clonotypes with MiXCR, one entry per CDR3 protein. The sample has about 130,000 distinct CDR3 sequences, under 15% seen once. Germline V gene sequence: CDR1 SNHLY, CDR2 FYNNEI. The CDR3 is 15 residues long. V was pared by 6 bases and J by 1 base, with 13 bases between.

The TCR originated in a donor older than 35 with multiple myeloma. This chain joins TRBV2 and TRBJ1-5; TRBD1 might be the D (5 bases). The sample comprised a population of CD138-negative cells sorted from bone marrow. The CDR3 protein is CASRVDGGSNQPQHF. The DNA for the CDR3 is TGTGCCAGCAGAGTGGACGGGGGAAGCAATCAGCCCCAGCATTTT.